The 5 T cell receptor beta chains below come from one sample, sequenced in a study of OX40 agonist ivuxolimab in advanced cancers. Clones were sequenced by immunoSEQ multiplex PCR, and TCRdb holds only the in-frame ones, with some missing. The sample comprises some 47,000 clones, roughly 80% of which are singletons, and about 7% rests with the top ten. Sequencing used CD4+ or CD8+ T cells sorted from blood, obtained in a trial of the OX40 agonist ivuxolimab. Source of these receptors: an adult with an advanced solid tumor such as melanoma, head and neck, liver or kidney cancer.

CDR3 coding DNA: TGTGCCAGCAGCTGGGGGAGAAATACAGGGGATGGCTACACCTTC. It specifies CASSWGRNTGDGYTF. The chain joins TRBV11-2 to TRBJ1-2; 7 bases align to TRBD1. The CDR3 is 15 residues long. The J segment lost 6 bases and the V segment lost 4 bases, leaving 11 bases of the junction unmatched. CDR1 SGHAT and CDR2 FQNNGV come from the germline V gene.

The chain carries TRBV30 and TRBJ2-3, with D perhaps TRBD1 (5 bases). Germline V gene sequence: CDR1 GTSNPN, CDR2 SVGIG (reference sequence). The length of the CDR3 is 13 residues. V lost 0 bases and J 3 bases, leaving 7 bases between the germline ends. This CDR3 is CAWSVGATDTQYF. Written as DNA, the CDR3 is TGTGCCTGGAGTGTAGGGGCAACAGATACGCAGTATTTT.

The chain is built from TRBV7-9 and TRBJ2-6; tentatively, D is TRBD1 (5 bases). The CDR3 length is 14 residues. The V end was cut by 5 bases, the J end by 4 bases, with 9 bases between. Germline loops: CDR1 SEHNR, CDR2 FQNEAQ (reference sequence). CDR3 sequence reads: CASSPGIGANVLTF. Written as DNA, the CDR3 is TGTGCCAGCAGCCCAGGGATCGGGGCCAACGTCCTGACTTTC.

The chain employs TRBV7-8 and TRBJ2-3; 14 positions agree with TRBD2. Trimming cost V 1 base and J 1 base; bases outside gene matches: 10. The germline V gene has CDR1 SGHVS and CDR2 FQNEAQ. The CDR3 loop spans 20 amino acids. The CDR3 DNA is TGTGCCAGCAGCTTAGTTTTAGCAGGACTAGCGGGAGGCCGCACAGATACGCAGTATTTT. It is translated as CASSLVLAGLAGGRTDTQYF.

V is TRBV19 and J is TRBJ2-1, with unresolved D. This CDR3 has 15 amino acids. V shed 3 bases and J shed 4 bases, with 13 bases lying between them. The germline gives CDR1 LNHDA, CDR2 SQIVND (reference sequence). CDR3 sequence: CASSMGLEMYNEQFF. As DNA, the CDR3 is TGTGCCAGTAGTATGGGATTAGAGATGTACAATGAGCAGTTCTTC.